This TCR beta chain came from a study of blood T cell repertoires in COVID-19. Study-level information: The study drew acute and convalescent COVID-19 samples from the United States, Italy and Spain. PBMCs, B-cell-depleted T cells, or T cells were the source of the cDNA or gDNA that made up the material.

The repertoire was sequenced with immunoSEQ multiplex PCR; TCRdb's copy has only in-frame clones and lacks some. The data show approximately 110,000 clones, around 79% seen once. This CDR3 region has 14 residues. Germline-derived CDR1 and CDR2 are MDHEN and SYDVKM. With 6 bases removed from V and 2 bases from J, the gap between germline ends came to 13 bases. The chain is built from TRBV28 and TRBJ1-2; D is undetermined. The sequencing input was peripheral blood. The receptor was derived from a man in his sixties or seventies with active or convalescent COVID-19. The CDR3 is CASSSKERNYGYTF. The CDR3 DNA is TGTGCCAGCAGCTCTAAAGAACGGAACTATGGCTACACCTTC.